A single T cell receptor beta chain is shown here with its context. Its antigen is unknown. The data were obtained in a study of shared clonotypes between healthy human individuals. Some clones are missing from TCRdb's copy, which holds only in-frame ones; the method was immunoSEQ multiplex PCR. The sample has 2,500,000 or so clones, 80% to 95% seen once. Study-level points and caveats: The rarefaction results pointed to incomplete sorted-subset sequencing despite large depth.

Germline lookup yields CDR1 SGHTS and CDR2 YDEGEE. The CDR3 contains 15 residues. Trimming at V came to 4 bases and at J to 9 bases, leaving 11 bases not matched to a gene. Source material: naive CD4+ T cells from PBMCs. Stated subset: CD45RA+ positively selected. V is TRBV5-8 and J is TRBJ2-1; 9 positions match TRBD2. This clonotype originated in a man between 18 and 29 years old in good health. Some clones in this sample may be carry-over from other donors' samples. In nucleotides, the CDR3 is TGTGCCAGCAGCCGGGGGCTAGCGGGATCATTTGAGCAGTTCTTC. Protein sequence: CASSRGLAGSFEQFF.